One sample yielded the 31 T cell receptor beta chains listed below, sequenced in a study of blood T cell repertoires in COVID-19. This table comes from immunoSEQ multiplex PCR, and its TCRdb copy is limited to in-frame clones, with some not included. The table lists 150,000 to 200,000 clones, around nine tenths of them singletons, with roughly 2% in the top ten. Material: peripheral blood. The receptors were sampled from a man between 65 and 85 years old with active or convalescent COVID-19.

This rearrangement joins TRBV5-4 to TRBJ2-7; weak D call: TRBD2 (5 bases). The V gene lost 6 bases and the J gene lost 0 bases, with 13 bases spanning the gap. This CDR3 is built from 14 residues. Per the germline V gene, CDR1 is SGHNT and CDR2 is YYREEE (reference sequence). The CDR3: CASTKDSSSYEQYF. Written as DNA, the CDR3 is TGTGCCAGCACCAAGGACTCGTCCTCCTACGAGCAGTACTTC. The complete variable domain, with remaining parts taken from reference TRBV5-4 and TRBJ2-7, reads ETGVTQSPTHLIKTRGQQVTLRCSSQSGHNTVSWYQQALGQGPQFIFQYYREEENGRGNFPPRFSGLQFPNYSSELNVNALELDDSALYLCASTKDSSSYEQYFGPGTRLTVT.

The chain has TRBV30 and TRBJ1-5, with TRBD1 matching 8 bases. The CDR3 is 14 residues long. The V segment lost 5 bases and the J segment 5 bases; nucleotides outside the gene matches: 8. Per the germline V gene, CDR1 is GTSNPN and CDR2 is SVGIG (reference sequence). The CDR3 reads CAWGGTGYHQPQHF. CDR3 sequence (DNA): TGTGCCTGGGGCGGGACAGGTTATCATCAGCCCCAGCATTTT.

In nucleotides, the CDR3 is TGTGCCAGCAGCCCGGACAGGGTTTTAGATACGCAGTATTTT. This translates into CASSPDRVLDTQYF. This chain joins TRBV7-2 and TRBJ2-3, with 8 bases lining up with TRBD1. CDR1 is SGHTA and CDR2 is FQGNSA in the germline V gene. CDR3 length: 14 residues. J lost 5 bases, V lost 5 bases, and 6 bases had no gene match.

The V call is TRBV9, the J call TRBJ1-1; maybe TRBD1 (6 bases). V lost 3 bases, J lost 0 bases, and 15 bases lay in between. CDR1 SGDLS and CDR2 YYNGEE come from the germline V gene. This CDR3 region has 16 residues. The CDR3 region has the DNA TGTGCCAGCAGCGCGGACAGCCTTAACATGAACACTGAAGCTTTCTTT. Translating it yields CASSADSLNMNTEAFF.

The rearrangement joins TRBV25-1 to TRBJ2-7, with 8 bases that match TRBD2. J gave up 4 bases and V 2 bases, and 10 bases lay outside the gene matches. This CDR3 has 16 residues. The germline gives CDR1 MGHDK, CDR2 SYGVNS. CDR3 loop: CASSETSGLAGYEQYF. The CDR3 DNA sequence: TGTGCCAGCAGTGAAACCTCCGGACTAGCTGGGTACGAGCAGTACTTC.

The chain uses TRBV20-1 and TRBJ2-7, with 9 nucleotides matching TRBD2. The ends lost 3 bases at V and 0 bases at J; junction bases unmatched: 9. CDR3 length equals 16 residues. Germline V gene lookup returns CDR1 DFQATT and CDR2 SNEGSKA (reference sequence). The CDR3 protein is CSASRGGGGASYEQYF. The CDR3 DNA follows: TGCAGTGCTAGTCGCGGAGGCGGGGGGGCCTCCTACGAGCAGTACTTC.

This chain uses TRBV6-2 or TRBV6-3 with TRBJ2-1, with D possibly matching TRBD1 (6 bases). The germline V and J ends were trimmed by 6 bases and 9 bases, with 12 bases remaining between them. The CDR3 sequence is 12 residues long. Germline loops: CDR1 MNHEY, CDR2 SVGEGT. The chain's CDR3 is CASSSQGIEQFF. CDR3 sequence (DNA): TGTGCCAGCAGCTCACAGGGCATTGAGCAGTTCTTC.

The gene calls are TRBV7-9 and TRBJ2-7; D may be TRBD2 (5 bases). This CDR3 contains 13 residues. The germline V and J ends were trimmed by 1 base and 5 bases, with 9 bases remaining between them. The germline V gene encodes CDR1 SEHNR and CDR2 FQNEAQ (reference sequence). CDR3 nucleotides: TGTGCCAGCAGCTTAGTTTCGGGGAACGAGCAGTACTTC. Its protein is CASSLVSGNEQYF. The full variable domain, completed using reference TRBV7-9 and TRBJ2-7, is DTGVSQNPRHKITKRGQNVTFRCDPISEHNRLYWYRQTLGQGPEFLTYFQNEAQLEKSRLLSDRFSAERPKGSFSTLEIQRTEQGDSAMYLCASSLVSGNEQYFGPGTRLTVT.

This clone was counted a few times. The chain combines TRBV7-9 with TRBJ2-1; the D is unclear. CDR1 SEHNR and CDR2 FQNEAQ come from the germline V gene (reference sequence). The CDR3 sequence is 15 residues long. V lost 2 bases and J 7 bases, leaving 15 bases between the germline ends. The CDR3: CASSLPPRLSNEQFF. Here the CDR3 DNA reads TGTGCCAGCAGCTTACCCCCCCGTCTTAGTAATGAGCAGTTCTTC.

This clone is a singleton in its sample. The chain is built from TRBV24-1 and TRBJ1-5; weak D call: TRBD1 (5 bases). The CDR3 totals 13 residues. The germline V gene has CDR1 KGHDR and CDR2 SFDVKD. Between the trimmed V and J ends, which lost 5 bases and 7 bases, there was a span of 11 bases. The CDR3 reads CATSGGVGQPQHF. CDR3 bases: TGTGCCACCAGTGGGGGGGTTGGACAGCCCCAGCATTTT.

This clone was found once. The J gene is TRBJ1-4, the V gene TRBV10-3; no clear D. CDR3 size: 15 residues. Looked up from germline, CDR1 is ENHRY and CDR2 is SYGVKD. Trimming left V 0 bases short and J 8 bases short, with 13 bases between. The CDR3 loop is CAISESVPPGEKLFF. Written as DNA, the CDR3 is TGTGCCATCAGTGAGTCAGTACCACCGGGGGAAAAACTGTTTTTT.

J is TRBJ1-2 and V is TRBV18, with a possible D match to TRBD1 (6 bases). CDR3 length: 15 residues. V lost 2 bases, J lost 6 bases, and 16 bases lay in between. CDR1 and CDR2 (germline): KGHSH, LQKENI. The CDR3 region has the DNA TGTGCCAGCTCACCAGGTCGACAGGCCCCCGATGGCTACACCTTC. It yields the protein CASSPGRQAPDGYTF.

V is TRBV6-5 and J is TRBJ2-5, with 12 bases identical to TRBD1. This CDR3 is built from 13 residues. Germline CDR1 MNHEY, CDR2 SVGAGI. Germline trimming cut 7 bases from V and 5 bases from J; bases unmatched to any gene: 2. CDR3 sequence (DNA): TGTGCCAGCACCGGGACAGGGGGCGAGACCCAGTACTTC. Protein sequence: CASTGTGGETQYF.

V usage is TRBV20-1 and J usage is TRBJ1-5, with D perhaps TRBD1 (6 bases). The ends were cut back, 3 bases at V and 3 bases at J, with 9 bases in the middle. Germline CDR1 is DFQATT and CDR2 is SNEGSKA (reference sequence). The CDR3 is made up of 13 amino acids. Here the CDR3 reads CSASSGVNQPQHF. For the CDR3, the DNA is TGCAGTGCTAGTTCAGGGGTCAATCAGCCCCAGCATTTT.

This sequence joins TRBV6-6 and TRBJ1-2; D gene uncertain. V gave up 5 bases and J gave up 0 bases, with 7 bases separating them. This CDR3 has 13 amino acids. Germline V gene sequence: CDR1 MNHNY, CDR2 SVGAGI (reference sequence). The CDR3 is CASSIIANYGYTF. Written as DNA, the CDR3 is TGTGCCAGCAGTATAATAGCTAACTATGGCTACACCTTC.

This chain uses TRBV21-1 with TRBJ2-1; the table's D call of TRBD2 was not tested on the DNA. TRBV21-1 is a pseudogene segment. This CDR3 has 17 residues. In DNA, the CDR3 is TGTGCCAGCAGGGGGATTAGCGGGATCCCTTCCTACAATGAGCAGTTCTTC. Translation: CASRGISGIPSYNEQFF.

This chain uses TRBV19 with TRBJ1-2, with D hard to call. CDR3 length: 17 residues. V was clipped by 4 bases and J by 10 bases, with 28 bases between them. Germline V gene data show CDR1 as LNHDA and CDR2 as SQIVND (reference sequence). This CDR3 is CASSKIPDIDPVLPYTF. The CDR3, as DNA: TGTGCCAGTAGTAAAATCCCCGACATTGATCCGGTTCTACCCTACACCTTC.

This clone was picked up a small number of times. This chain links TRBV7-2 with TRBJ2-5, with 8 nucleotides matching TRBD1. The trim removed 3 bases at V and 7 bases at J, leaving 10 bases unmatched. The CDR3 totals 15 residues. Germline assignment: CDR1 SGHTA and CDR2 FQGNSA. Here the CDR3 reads CASSFFLPGGGTQYF. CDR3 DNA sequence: TGTGCCAGCAGCTTTTTTCTTCCAGGGGGCGGGACCCAGTACTTC. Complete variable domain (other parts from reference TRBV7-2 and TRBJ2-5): GAGVSQSPSNKVTEKGKDVELRCDPISGHTALYWYRQSLGQGLEFLIYFQGNSAPDKSGLPSDRFSAERTGGSVSTLTIQRTQQEDSAVYLCASSFFLPGGGTQYFGPGTRLLVL.

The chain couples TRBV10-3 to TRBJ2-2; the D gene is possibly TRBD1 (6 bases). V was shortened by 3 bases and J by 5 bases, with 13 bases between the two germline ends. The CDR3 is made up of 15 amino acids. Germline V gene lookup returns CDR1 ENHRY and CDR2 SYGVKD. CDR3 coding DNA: TGTGCCATCAGTGATGCCCCGACAGGTACCGGGGAGCTGTTTTTT. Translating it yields CAISDAPTGTGELFF.

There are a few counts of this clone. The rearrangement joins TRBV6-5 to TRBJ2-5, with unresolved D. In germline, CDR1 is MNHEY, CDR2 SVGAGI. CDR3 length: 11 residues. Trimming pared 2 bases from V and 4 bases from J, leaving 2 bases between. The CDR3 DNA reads TGTGCCAGCAGTTACCTAGAGACCCAGTACTTC. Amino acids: CASSYLETQYF.

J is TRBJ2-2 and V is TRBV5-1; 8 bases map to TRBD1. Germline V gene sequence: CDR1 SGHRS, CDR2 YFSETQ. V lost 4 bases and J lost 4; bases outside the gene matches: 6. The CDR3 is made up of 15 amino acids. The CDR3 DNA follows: TGCGCCAGCAGCCAACCGGGACAGGCCACCGGGGAGCTGTTTTTT. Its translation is CASSQPGQATGELFF. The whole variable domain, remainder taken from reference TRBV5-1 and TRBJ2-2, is KAGVTQTPRYLIKTRGQQVTLSCSPISGHRSVSWYQQTPGQGLQFLFEYFSETQRNKGNFPGRFSGRQFSNSRSEMNVSTLELGDSALYLCASSQPGQATGELFFGEGSRLTVL.

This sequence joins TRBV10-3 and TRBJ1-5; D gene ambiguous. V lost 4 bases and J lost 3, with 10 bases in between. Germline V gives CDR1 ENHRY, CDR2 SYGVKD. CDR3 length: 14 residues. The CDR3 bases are TGTGCCATCAGTGCGAGCGGAGTCAATCAGCCCCAGCATTTT. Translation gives CAISASGVNQPQHF.

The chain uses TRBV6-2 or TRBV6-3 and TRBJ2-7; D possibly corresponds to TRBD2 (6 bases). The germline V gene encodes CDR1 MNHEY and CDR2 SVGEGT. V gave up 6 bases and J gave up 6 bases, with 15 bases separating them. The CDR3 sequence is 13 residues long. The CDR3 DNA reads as TGTGCCAGCAGCCAGTGGGAGGAGGGCGAGCAGTACTTC. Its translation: CASSQWEEGEQYF.

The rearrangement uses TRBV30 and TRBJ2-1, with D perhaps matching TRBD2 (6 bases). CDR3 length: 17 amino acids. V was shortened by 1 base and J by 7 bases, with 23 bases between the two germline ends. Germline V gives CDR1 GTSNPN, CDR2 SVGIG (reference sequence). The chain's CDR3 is CAWSARTPFSGGNEQFF. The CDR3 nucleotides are TGTGCCTGGAGTGCGCGAACCCCATTCAGTGGGGGGAATGAGCAGTTCTTC.

The CDR3 bases are TGTGCCAGCAGCTGGCACAGACAGGCCTCCTATGGCTACACCTTC. Translated, it gives CASSWHRQASYGYTF. This sequence joins TRBV7-8 and TRBJ1-2; tentative D call: TRBD1 (6 bases). Germline CDR1 reads SGHVS; CDR2 reads FQNEAQ. The CDR3 runs to 15 residues. V was shortened by 4 bases and J by 4 bases, with 16 bases between the two germline ends.

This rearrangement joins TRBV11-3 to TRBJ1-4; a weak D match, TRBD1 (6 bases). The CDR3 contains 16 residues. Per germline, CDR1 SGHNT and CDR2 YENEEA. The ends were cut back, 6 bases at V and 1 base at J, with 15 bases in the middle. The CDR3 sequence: CASSQPTGLTNEKLFF. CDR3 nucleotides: TGTGCCAGCAGTCAACCTACAGGGTTAACTAATGAAAAACTGTTTTTT.

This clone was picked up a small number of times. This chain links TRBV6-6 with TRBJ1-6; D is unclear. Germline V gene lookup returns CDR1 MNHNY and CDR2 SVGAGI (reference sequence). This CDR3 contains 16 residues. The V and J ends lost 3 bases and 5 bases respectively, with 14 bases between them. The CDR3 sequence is CASSYGPGANNSPLHF. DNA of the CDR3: TGTGCCAGCAGTTATGGCCCGGGTGCCAATAATTCACCCCTCCACTTT.

CDR3 bases: TGCGCCAGCAGCTCAGCGGGGGGGGAGACCCAGTACTTC. Encoded protein: CASSSAGGETQYF. V is TRBV5-1 and J is TRBJ2-5, with 10 bases that match TRBD2. Germline CDR1 reads SGHRS; CDR2 reads YFSETQ. This CDR3 is built from 13 residues. Germline trimming cut 3 bases from V and 5 bases from J; bases unmatched to any gene: 1.

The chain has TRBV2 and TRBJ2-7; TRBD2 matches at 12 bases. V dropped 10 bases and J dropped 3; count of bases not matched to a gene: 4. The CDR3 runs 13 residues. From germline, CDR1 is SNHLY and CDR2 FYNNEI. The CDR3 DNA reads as TGTGCCACTCGACTAGCGGGAGACTACGAGCAGTACTTC. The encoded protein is CATRLAGDYEQYF.

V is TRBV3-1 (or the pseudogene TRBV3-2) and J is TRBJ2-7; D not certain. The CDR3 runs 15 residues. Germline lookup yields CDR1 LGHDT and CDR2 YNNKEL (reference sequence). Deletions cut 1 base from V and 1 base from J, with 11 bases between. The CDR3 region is CASSQVWQDSYEQYF. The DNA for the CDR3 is TGTGCCAGCAGCCAAGTATGGCAGGATTCCTACGAGCAGTACTTC.

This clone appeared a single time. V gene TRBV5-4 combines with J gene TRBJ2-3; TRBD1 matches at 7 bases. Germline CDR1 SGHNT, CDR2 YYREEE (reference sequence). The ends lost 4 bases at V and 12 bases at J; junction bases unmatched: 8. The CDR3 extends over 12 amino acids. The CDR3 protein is CASSAVGTAQYF. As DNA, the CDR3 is TGTGCCAGCAGCGCGGTCGGGACAGCCCAGTATTTT.